This T cell receptor beta chain was sequenced for a study of T cells in Graves' hyperthyroidism and ophthalmopathy. Study-wide results and limits: The authors' 13 V-J model separated ophthalmopathy from stable hyperthyroidism. Appearing also in blood were most of the thyroid clonotypes expanded above 0.001.

This clonotype was seen only a few times. Its cognate antigen is unknown. Since a much larger clone is just one base distant, this may be a read error. Clinical symptoms, serum thyroxine, TRAb, thyroid ultrasound and orbital computed tomography informed diagnoses. Using RNA transcripts as the source, TCR beta CDR3 regions were amplified. A set of HTBI primers served as the primers for a first-round RT-PCR of the TCR CDR3. Each CDR3 protein is one row after TCRdb ran MiXCR on the multiplex PCR reads. The data show 540,000 or so distinct CDR3 sequences, roughly 14% seen once. This clonotype was obtained from a woman aged 25-40 years with Graves' hyperthyroidism. The specimen sequenced was blood.

As DNA, the CDR3 is TGTGCCAGCAGTTTCCCCGGGAGCACCTACGAGCAGTACTTC. Protein sequence: CASSFPGSTYEQYF. The chain carries TRBV28 and TRBJ2-7; possible D gene TRBD2, 6 bases. V was clipped by 3 bases and J by 2 bases, with 11 bases between them. The CDR3 length is 14 residues. Germline-derived CDR1 and CDR2 are MDHEN and SYDVKM.